This TCR beta chain was observed in a study of PD-L1 blockade in urothelial cancer. As for the study in general: Blood was analyzed 3 weeks (second dose) and 6 weeks after treatment start. Researchers found blood samples held a median of approximately 150,000 T cells.

Germline V gives CDR1 SGHKS, CDR2 YYEKEE (reference sequence). Trimming took 5 bases from V and 6 from J, leaving 12 bases between them. The CDR3 runs to 13 residues. Every patient provided from 1 to 8 samples, collected pretreatment and on-treatment. Here immunoSEQ multiplex PCR was the method, and the copy in TCRdb shows in-frame clones only, minus some. The data contain 38,000 or so clones, 65% to 85% of them seen just once; the ten biggest clones take up roughly a sixth. The origin of this receptor is a man aged 60 to 75 with urothelial cancer. Sequencing used PBMCs, obtained around atezolizumab (anti-PD-L1) treatment. This chain connects TRBV5-5 to TRBJ2-1; possible D gene TRBD1, 6 bases. The CDR3 sequence: CASSSTGINEQFF. DNA for the CDR3: TGTGCCAGCAGTTCAACAGGGATCAATGAGCAGTTCTTC.